The clone carrying this TCR beta chain was counted a few times. The sample belongs to a study of T cells in Graves' hyperthyroidism and ophthalmopathy. The germline CDR1 and CDR2 sequences are MNHNS and SASEGT. Trimming cost V 8 bases and J 3 bases, with 8 bases left between them. The CDR3 contains 12 residues. The CDR3 regions of TCR beta were amplified from RNA transcripts. First-round RT-PCR of the TCR CDR3 relied on the HTBI primer set. TCRdb ran MiXCR on the multiplex PCR reads and lists one entry per CDR3 protein. The table shows roughly 640,000 distinct CDR3 sequences, with more than 15% occurring only once.

The sequence came from a woman in her 40s with Graves' ophthalmopathy. The genes are TRBV6-1 and TRBJ1-3, with unresolved D. The sample consisted of blood. The CDR3 DNA reads as TGTGCCAGCGTAGGGAATGGAAACACCATATATTTT. Residues: CASVGNGNTIYF.